The 21 T cell receptor beta chains in this list originate from one sample, sequenced in a study of molecular identifiers for immune sequencing clone quantification. TCRdb used MiXCR to reprocess the PCR reads, holding one entry per CDR3 protein. The sample contains more than 300,000 distinct CDR3 sequences, about 22% of which appear only once. The sample was naive CD8+ T cells from blood, with Jurkat cell RNA spiked in. Subset here: FACS-sorted CD8+CD4-CCR7+CD45RA+ naive T cells. These receptors were obtained from a human donor in good health. Some libraries in this study had Jurkat cell RNA spiked in.

Concerning this clonotype itself: This may arise from a read error, as a much more abundant clone is one base away. The chain joins TRBV12-3 or TRBV12-4 to TRBJ2-1, with D perhaps given as TRBD1 or TRBD2 (5 bases each). This CDR3 contains 13 residues. Written as DNA, the CDR3 is TGTGCCCGCAGCACGGGGCCGTACAATGAGCAGTTCTTC. Protein product: CARSTGPYNEQFF.

The sample holds many counts of this clonotype. The CDR3 loop reads CASSLGQGSYNEQFF. The CDR3 DNA reads TGCGCCAGCAGCTTGGGGCAGGGAAGTTACAATGAGCAGTTCTTC. The chain couples TRBV5-1 to TRBJ2-1; weak D call: TRBD1 (5 bases). The V end lost 0 bases, the J end lost 4 bases, and 11 bases lay between the germline ends. CDR3 length equals 15 residues. Germline V CDR1 and CDR2: SGHRS, YFSETQ.

This clonotype has at least ten counts. The chain employs TRBV9 and TRBJ2-7; no clear D gene. Germline V gene data show CDR1 as SGDLS and CDR2 as YYNGEE. The CDR3 length is 15 residues. Trimming took off 4 bases at V and 0 bases at J, with 14 bases between the two ends. DNA for the CDR3: TGTGCCAGCAGCCCCTCGGACCTAGGCTCCTACGAGCAGTACTTC. This sequence encodes CASSPSDLGSYEQYF.

With regard to this clonotype: At one boundary the junction diverges from the germline segment, which might be a read error. The V and J genes are TRBV4-1 and TRBJ1-1; D unresolved. The CDR3 loop spans 16 amino acids. CDR1 MGHRA and CDR2 YSYEKL come from the germline V gene. The DNA for the CDR3 is TGCGCCAGCAGCCAAGATGGTAGTCCCTGGAACACTGAAGCTTCCTTT. Protein product: CASSQDGSPWNTEASF.

There are many counts of this clonotype. The chain recombines TRBV7-2 with TRBJ2-1; D not certain. V shed 1 base and J shed 0 bases, with 7 bases lying between them. Germline CDR1 and CDR2: SGHTA and FQGNSA. The CDR3 length is 15 residues. The CDR3 spells CASSLDRSSYNEQFF. The CDR3 nucleotides read TGTGCCAGCAGCTTAGACCGCAGCTCCTACAATGAGCAGTTCTTC.

On this clonotype itself: A much larger clone lies one base from this, so it may be a read error. This CDR3 is CASSLSTGGYGQYF. In nucleotides, the CDR3 is TGTGCCAGCAGTTTAAGTACAGGGGGGTACGGGCAGTACTTC. The rearrangement joins TRBV12-3 or TRBV12-4 to TRBJ2-7; 8 bases map to TRBD1. This CDR3 comprises 14 residues.

On this clonotype itself: A much larger clone is a single base away; this may be a read error. No conserved phenylalanine or tryptophan is present at the end of the CDR3, so a read error is the likely explanation. The gene calls are TRBV7-9 and TRBJ2-7, with D uncertain. The CDR3 extends over 14 amino acids. V was trimmed by 7 bases and J by 2 bases, leaving 15 bases between them. Germline loops: CDR1 SEHNR, CDR2 FQNEAQ (reference sequence). The CDR3 nucleotides are TGTGCCAGCACTTCTGCCGTGGGTCCCTACGAGCAGTACCTC. As protein: CASTSAVGPYEQYL.

The V and J genes are TRBV20-1 and TRBJ2-3; 7 bases are shared with TRBD1. The CDR3 spans 13 residues. V lost 1 base and J lost 4; bases outside the gene matches: 2. From germline, CDR1 is DFQATT and CDR2 SNEGSKA (reference sequence). The CDR3 here is CSARAQGPDTQYF. As DNA, the CDR3 is TGCAGTGCTAGAGCACAGGGGCCAGATACGCAGTATTTT.

This chain joins TRBV24-1 and TRBJ2-3; TRBD1 aligns across 7 bases. CDR1 is KGHDR and CDR2 is SFDVKD in the germline V gene. The CDR3 is 15 amino acids. V was clipped by 9 bases and J by 5 bases; unmatched bases: 13. For the CDR3, the DNA is TGTGCCACCGAAATCTCGAGACAGGGAAGAGATACGCAGTATTTT. This codes for CATEISRQGRDTQYF.

In its sample, this clonotype was seen many times. The rearrangement uses TRBV7-8 and TRBJ2-7; 13 bases map to TRBD2. Looked up from germline, CDR1 is SGHVS and CDR2 is FQNEAQ. The V segment lost 5 bases and the J segment 3 bases; nucleotides outside the gene matches: 4. This CDR3 region has 15 residues. CDR3 amino acids: CASSERLAGGYEQYF. DNA of the CDR3: TGTGCCAGCAGCGAAAGACTAGCGGGGGGCTACGAGCAGTACTTC.

With respect to this clonotype: Compared with germline, one end of the junction differs, possibly owing to a read error. The chain carries TRBV12-3 or TRBV12-4 and TRBJ2-2; D might be TRBD2 (5 bases). The CDR3 sequence is 12 residues long. Written as DNA, the CDR3 is TGTGCCAGCAGTTTTGACACCGGGGAGCTGCTTTTT. Protein sequence: CASSFDTGELLF.

This clonotype was observed at least ten times. The chain recombines TRBV7-3 with TRBJ2-1; unclear D gene. V lost 4 bases and J 7 bases, leaving 11 bases between the germline ends. The germline gives CDR1 SGHTA, CDR2 FQGTGA. This CDR3 has 13 residues. The CDR3 DNA sequence: TGTGCCAGCAGCTCAAAACACGGAAATGAGCAGTTCTTC. It specifies CASSSKHGNEQFF.

As to this clonotype: A much bigger clone sits one base away, suggesting this may be a read error. V usage is TRBV9 and J usage is TRBJ1-5, with 7 bases matching TRBD1. The CDR3 runs to 14 residues. Germline loops: CDR1 SGDLS, CDR2 YYNGEE. CDR3 protein: CASSSWGDSQPQRF. The DNA for the CDR3 is TGTGCCAGCAGCAGTTGGGGGGACAGTCAGCCCCAGCGTTTT. Full variable domain (remainder filled in from reference TRBV9 and TRBJ1-5): DSGVTQTPKHLITATGQRVTLRCSPRSGDLSVYWYQQSLDQGLQFLIQYYNGEERAKGNILERFSAQQFPDLHSELNLSSLELGDSALYFCASSSWGDSQPQRFGDGTRLSIL.

This clonotype occurred many times. The chain is built from TRBV7-2 and TRBJ2-1; 7 bases line up with TRBD2. Germline assignment: CDR1 SGHTA and CDR2 FQGNSA. J gave up 3 bases and V 10 bases, and 9 bases lay outside the gene matches. This CDR3 comprises 14 residues. CDR3 sequence reads: CATWGGPNYNEQFF. As DNA, the CDR3 is TGTGCCACCTGGGGAGGGCCAAACTACAATGAGCAGTTCTTC.

In the case of this clonotype: A much larger clone lies a single base off, so this may be a read error. The genes are TRBV11-2 and TRBJ2-7, with a possible D match to TRBD1 (6 bases). The germline V gene encodes CDR1 SGHAT and CDR2 FQNNGV. This CDR3 has 15 residues. Between the trimmed V and J ends, which lost 5 bases and 1 base, there was a span of 15 bases. CDR3 in DNA: TGTGCCAGCAGCATTTACCAAGGGGGTTCCTACGAGCAGTACTTC. It translates to CASSIYQGGSYEQYF.

This chain uses TRBV6-5 with TRBJ2-6; unclear D gene. V lost 2 bases and J lost 2, with 10 bases in between. The CDR3 covers 16 residues. Germline CDR1 reads MNHEY; CDR2 reads SVGAGI. Here the CDR3 DNA reads TGTGCCAGCAGTTACCCGAGTGGAGCTGGGGCCAACGTCCTGACTTTC. Amino acids: CASSYPSGAGANVLTF.

The genes are TRBV30 and TRBJ2-7; 9 bases map to TRBD2. The CDR3 runs 11 residues. Losses at the gene ends were 5 bases for V and 6 bases for J; bases not matched to a gene: 2. In germline, CDR1 is GTSNPN, CDR2 SVGIG (reference sequence). CDR3: CAWELAGEQYF. The CDR3 DNA follows: TGTGCCTGGGAACTAGCGGGCGAGCAGTACTTC.

This clonotype has just one count. A much larger clone differs by one base, so this may be a read error. The CDR3 sequence: CASSPTSGSSTDTQYF. CDR3 coding DNA: TGTGCCAGCAGCCCGACTAGCGGGAGTAGCACAGATACGCAGTATTTT. This chain joins TRBV7-9 and TRBJ2-3; TRBD2 matches at 12 bases. With 5 bases clipped from V and 0 bases from J, the junction kept 3 bases outside the gene matches. CDR1 is SEHNR, CDR2 FQNEAQ, per germline (reference sequence). The length of the CDR3 is 16 residues.

The J gene is TRBJ1-1, the V gene TRBV7-9, with D perhaps TRBD1 (5 bases). Germline V CDR1 and CDR2: SEHNR, FQNEAQ (reference sequence). This CDR3 is 14 amino acids long. Trimming removed 3 bases from V and 0 bases from J, with 8 bases in between. The CDR3 is CASSFGAMNTEAFF. The DNA of the CDR3 is TGTGCCAGCAGCTTTGGGGCCATGAACACTGAAGCTTTCTTT.

This clonotype showed up many times. The chain is built from TRBV6-5 and TRBJ2-7, with a tentative D call TRBD1 (6 bases). Germline V gives CDR1 MNHEY, CDR2 SVGAGI. The CDR3 consists of 14 residues. Trimming pared 2 bases from V and 1 base from J, leaving 9 bases between. In DNA form, the CDR3 reads TGTGCCAGCAGTTACGGACAGAATTCCTACGAGCAGTACTTC. It translates to CASSYGQNSYEQYF.

For this clonotype: Just one base apart from a much larger clone, this may be a read error. The chain joins TRBV6-7 to TRBJ2-1; D possibly corresponds to TRBD1 (6 bases). TRBV6-7 is labeled an ORF, and its function is uncertain. There are 13 residues in the CDR3. The CDR3 region is CATLTGAYNERFF. Written as DNA, the CDR3 is TGTGCCACCCTGACAGGAGCCTACAATGAGCGGTTCTTC.